A single T cell receptor beta chain is shown here with its context. The CDR3 runs 16 residues. The germline CDR1 and CDR2 sequences are MGHRA and YSYEKL. J gave up 0 bases and V 1 base, and 5 bases lay outside the gene matches. This specimen comes from a study of molecular identifiers for immune sequencing clone quantification. TCRdb re-called the PCR reads through MiXCR, storing one row per CDR3 protein. The sample shows around 480,000 distinct CDR3 sequences, around 25% of them seen only once. The sequencing sample was made of naive CD8+ T cells from blood, with Jurkat cell RNA spiked in. Subset in this sample: FACS-sorted CD8+CD4-CCR7+CD45RA+ naive T cells. The chain is built from TRBV4-1 and TRBJ2-7; 8 positions agree with TRBD2. This receptor was obtained from a human donor in good health. Some libraries in this study had Jurkat cell RNA spiked in. CDR3 in DNA: TGCGCCAGCAGCCAAGTCAGACTAGCGCCCTCCTACGAGCAGTACTTC. Protein sequence: CASSQVRLAPSYEQYF.